These 23 T cell receptor beta chains came from one sample sequenced in a study of identical twins. Each CDR3 protein is one row after TCRdb ran MiXCR on the 5' RACE reads. This table holds approximately 260,000 distinct CDR3 sequences, around 15% found once. Sequencing was performed on memory (CD45RO+) T cells sorted from blood. These TCRs come from a woman aged 18-29 years in good health.

The chain combines TRBV18 with TRBJ2-4; maybe TRBD2 (6 bases). Trimming took 3 bases from V and 0 from J, leaving 12 bases between them. Germline V lookup: CDR1 KGHSH, CDR2 LQKENI. The CDR3 runs 16 residues. The CDR3 here is CASSPEGGLAKNIQYF. The CDR3 coding sequence is TGTGCCAGCTCACCGGAGGGTGGCCTAGCCAAAAACATTCAGTACTTC.

This chain connects TRBV5-1 to TRBJ1-2; 10 bases map to TRBD1. The ends lost 0 bases at V and 8 bases at J; junction bases unmatched: 10. The CDR3 is 16 amino acids. CDR1 is SGHRS and CDR2 is YFSETQ in the germline V gene. CDR3 amino acids: CASSLAGQGDRKGYTF. The CDR3 bases are TGCGCCAGCAGCTTGGCTGGACAGGGGGATCGTAAAGGCTACACCTTC.

In its sample, this clonotype was seen a few times. This rearrangement joins TRBV14 to TRBJ2-7; D is perhaps TRBD2 (6 bases). The ends were cut back, 0 bases at V and 0 bases at J, with 12 bases in the middle. CDR3 length equals 16 residues. The germline V gene has CDR1 SGHDN and CDR2 FVKESK. The CDR3 loop is CASSQETGTHSYEQYF. In nucleotides, the CDR3 is TGTGCCAGCAGCCAAGAGACCGGGACTCACTCCTACGAGCAGTACTTC.

V gene TRBV6-5 combines with J gene TRBJ2-7; 12 positions match TRBD2. The junction had 17 bases not matched to a gene; V was cut back by 4 bases and J by 7 bases. CDR3 length: 18 amino acids. Per germline, CDR1 MNHEY and CDR2 SVGAGI. CDR3 sequence: CASSSRLAGEFGLGEQYF. The DNA for the CDR3 is TGTGCCAGCAGTTCTCGACTAGCGGGAGAATTCGGCTTGGGAGAGCAGTACTTC.

Only a few counts were recorded for this clonotype. The rearrangement uses TRBV5-4 and TRBJ2-1, with 9 bases that match TRBD2. The V gene end was trimmed by 4 bases and the J gene end by 5 bases; junction bases not matched to a gene: 4. Germline V gene sequence: CDR1 SGHNT, CDR2 YYREEE (reference sequence). The CDR3 is 14 residues long. In nucleotides, the CDR3 is TGTGCCAGCAGCAGAGGCGGGAGGGACAATGAGCAGTTCTTC. Its protein product is CASSRGGRDNEQFF.

This clonotype has a handful of counts. The chain recombines TRBV6-1 with TRBJ2-7; TRBD1 matches at 7 bases. This CDR3 is built from 15 residues. V trimming: 6 bases; J trimming: 3 bases; junction bases outside the gene matches: 11. The germline CDR1 and CDR2 sequences are MNHNS and SASEGT. The CDR3 DNA is TGTGCCAGCAGGACAGGGAAGGGGATCATCTACGAGCAGTACTTC. Translation: CASRTGKGIIYEQYF.

The CDR3 DNA is TGTGCCAGCAGCTTAACGTTAAGCGGGGACGCCTACACCTTC. Translation: CASSLTLSGDAYTF. The V and J genes are TRBV7-3 and TRBJ1-2; tentatively, D is TRBD1 (5 bases). V was pared by 0 bases and J by 10 bases, with 15 bases between. Germline V gene lookup returns CDR1 SGHTA and CDR2 FQGTGA. This CDR3 comprises 14 residues.

As concerns this clonotype: Mismatch with germline at one junction end may stem from a read error. J is TRBJ2-2 and V is TRBV12-3 or TRBV12-4, with D hard to call. This CDR3 has 14 residues. The CDR3 reads CASNLQSNTGELFF. CDR3 DNA sequence: TGTGCCAGCAATTTACAGTCGAACACCGGGGAGCTGTTTTTT.

This clonotype has only one observation. The chain has TRBV5-4 and TRBJ2-3; a weak D match, TRBD1 (6 bases). V lost 4 bases and J lost 2, with 14 bases in between. CDR3 length equals 15 residues. CDR1 is SGHNT, CDR2 YYREEE, per germline (reference sequence). As DNA, the CDR3 is TGTGCCAGCAGCCCTACCCGGGACAACACAGATACGCAGTATTTT. Translation: CASSPTRDNTDTQYF. The complete variable domain, with remaining parts taken from reference TRBV5-4 and TRBJ2-3, reads ETGVTQSPTHLIKTRGQQVTLRCSSQSGHNTVSWYQQALGQGPQFIFQYYREEENGRGNFPPRFSGLQFPNYSSELNVNALELDDSALYLCASSPTRDNTDTQYFGPGTRLTVL.

V usage is TRBV2 and J usage is TRBJ2-7; 14 bases are a match to TRBD2. The V gene end was trimmed by 6 bases and the J gene end by 1 base; junction bases not matched to a gene: 5. The CDR3 runs to 16 residues. Germline V gene data show CDR1 as SNHLY and CDR2 as FYNNEI. The CDR3: CASRGLAGALSYEQYF. The DNA for the CDR3 is TGTGCCAGCAGGGGACTAGCGGGGGCCCTGTCCTACGAGCAGTACTTC.

The chain has TRBV27 and TRBJ2-7; 10 positions agree with TRBD1. V lost 3 bases, J lost 3 bases, and 11 bases stayed unmatched. This CDR3 is 17 amino acids long. Germline V gene data show CDR1 as MNHEY and CDR2 as SMNVEV (reference sequence). CDR3 loop: CASSFSNPGTGVYEQYF. As DNA, the CDR3 is TGTGCCAGCAGTTTCTCCAACCCCGGGACAGGGGTCTACGAGCAGTACTTC.

This clonotype was detected only a few times. The chain combines TRBV5-1 with TRBJ2-7; 7 bases agree with TRBD2. The CDR3 consists of 16 residues. The ends lost 0 bases at V and 0 bases at J; junction bases unmatched: 6. The germline gives CDR1 SGHRS, CDR2 YFSETQ. CDR3 region: CASSLAWGRVSYEQYF. The CDR3 DNA is TGCGCCAGCAGCTTGGCTTGGGGGAGGGTCTCCTACGAGCAGTACTTC. The whole variable domain, remainder taken from reference TRBV5-1 and TRBJ2-7, is KAGVTQTPRYLIKTRGQQVTLSCSPISGHRSVSWYQQTPGQGLQFLFEYFSETQRNKGNFPGRFSGRQFSNSRSEMNVSTLELGDSALYLCASSLAWGRVSYEQYFGPGTRLTVT.

This clonotype appeared a few times. The J gene is TRBJ2-3, the V gene TRBV12-3 or TRBV12-4; D is undetermined. V was pared by 4 bases and J by 8 bases, with 10 bases between. The CDR3 sequence is 12 residues long. CDR3: CASSSTPGTQYF. Here the CDR3 DNA reads TGTGCCAGCAGTTCGACCCCAGGTACGCAGTATTTT.

The chain combines TRBV12-3 or TRBV12-4 with TRBJ1-3, with unresolved D. The V end lost 3 bases, the J end lost 0 bases, and 9 bases lay between the germline ends. CDR3 length: 15 amino acids. The chain's CDR3 is CASSFDRHSGNTIYF. CDR3 DNA: TGTGCCAGCAGTTTTGACCGCCACTCTGGAAACACCATATATTTT.

This clonotype appeared a few times. V usage is TRBV6-5 and J usage is TRBJ1-1; D gene unclear. CDR3 length: 15 amino acids. Germline lookup yields CDR1 MNHEY and CDR2 SVGAGI. V was shortened by 2 bases and J by 3 bases, with 13 bases between the two germline ends. The CDR3 DNA is TGTGCCAGCAGTTACAACCCCGATCCTGACACTGAAGCTTTCTTT. This translates into CASSYNPDPDTEAFF.

This clonotype showed up just a few times. The V and J genes are TRBV7-2 and TRBJ2-2; the D is unclear. The CDR3 consists of 15 residues. The V gene lost 1 base and the J gene lost 1 base, with 7 bases spanning the gap. CDR1 is SGHTA and CDR2 is FQGNSA in the germline V gene. The CDR3 sequence is CASSLDPGNTGELFF. CDR3 sequence (DNA): TGTGCCAGCAGCTTAGATCCCGGGAACACCGGGGAGCTGTTTTTT.

CDR3 protein: CASSSGQSSPLHF. The CDR3 DNA sequence: TGTGCCAGCAGCTCGGGACAGTCTTCACCCCTCCACTTT. This sequence joins TRBV7-9 and TRBJ1-6; TRBD1 matches 7 bases. Unmatched junction bases numbered 3, after V lost 4 bases and J lost 9 bases. The CDR3 has 13 residues. Germline assignment: CDR1 SEHNR and CDR2 FQNEAQ (reference sequence).

This clonotype has ten or more counts. The chain links TRBV6-6 to TRBJ2-7, with 8 bases that match TRBD2. This CDR3 comprises 12 residues. V lost 10 bases and J lost 9; bases outside the gene matches: 11. Germline loops: CDR1 MNHNY, CDR2 SVGAGI (reference sequence). Written as DNA, the CDR3 is TGTGCCACGAGAAATAGCGGGACTTCGCAGTACTTC. It codes for CATRNSGTSQYF.

The chain uses TRBV7-2 and TRBJ2-1; 11 nucleotides line up with TRBD2. The V gene end was trimmed by 0 bases and the J gene end by 8 bases; junction bases not matched to a gene: 6. The germline gives CDR1 SGHTA, CDR2 FQGNSA. The CDR3 spans 16 residues. The DNA for the CDR3 is TGTGCCAGCAGCTTAGCGGTAGCGGGGGGGCGGTATGAGCAGTTCTTC. This codes for CASSLAVAGGRYEQFF.

The genes are TRBV27 and TRBJ2-4, with D possibly called TRBD1 or TRBD2 (5 bases each). In germline, CDR1 is MNHEY, CDR2 SMNVEV (reference sequence). V gave up 4 bases and J gave up 14 bases, with 15 bases separating them. The CDR3 extends over 12 amino acids. The CDR3 nucleotides are TGTGCCAGCAGTTCACCGGGACGGTCAGAGTACTTC. This gives the protein CASSSPGRSEYF.

The sample holds a few counts of this clonotype. This chain joins TRBV6-1 and TRBJ2-1, with D perhaps TRBD2 (6 bases). The CDR3 runs to 14 residues. Trimming removed 4 bases from V and 8 bases from J, with 15 bases in between. CDR1 and CDR2 (germline): MNHNS, SASEGT. CDR3 protein: CASSVDRGNYEQFF. The CDR3 coding sequence is TGTGCCAGCAGTGTCGATCGGGGGAACTATGAGCAGTTCTTC.

The chain links TRBV7-2 to TRBJ1-5; TRBD1 might be the D (5 bases). The CDR3 has 13 amino acids. V was clipped by 6 bases and J by 6 bases, with 12 bases between them. CDR1 and CDR2 (germline): SGHTA, FQGNSA. CDR3 sequence (DNA): TGTGCCAGCAGTCCAGGGTTGTCTCAGCCCCAGCATTTT. It encodes CASSPGLSQPQHF.

This clonotype turned up a few times. The J gene is TRBJ1-1, the V gene TRBV27; no definite D call. Germline CDR1 reads MNHEY; CDR2 reads SMNVEV (reference sequence). Trimming cost V 4 bases and J 0 bases, with 12 bases left between them. This CDR3 contains 15 residues. As DNA, the CDR3 is TGTGCCAGCAGTTCCTTAGGTAATATGAACACTGAAGCTTTCTTT. It yields the protein CASSSLGNMNTEAFF.